The entry below describes one T cell receptor beta chain. The antigen is unknown. The repertoire was sequenced with immunoSEQ multiplex PCR; TCRdb's copy has only in-frame clones and lacks some. This table has hundreds of thousands of clones, approximately 96% appearing once. This entry comes from a study of shared clonotypes between healthy human individuals. CD8 cells regarded as naive lacked CD45RO, were positively chosen for CCR7, and omitted terminally differentiated effector memory CD45RA+ cells. Trimming removed 10 bases at V and 7 bases at J, with 14 bases between. This CDR3 has 12 amino acids. Germline V lookup: CDR1 SNHLY, CDR2 FYNNEI. Study observations and caveats: Around 5% of naive CD4 clonotypes were shared across four donors.

This TCR derives from a woman younger than 45 in good health. The genes are TRBV2 and TRBJ2-1; D may be TRBD1 (5 bases). Material: naive CD8+ T cells sorted from blood. Here the CDR3 DNA reads TGTGCCACTTGGTCACAGGAAAATGAGCAGTTCTTC. Translating it yields CATWSQENEQFF.